The next 29 T cell receptor beta chains were all read from a single sample in a study of T cells in Graves' hyperthyroidism and ophthalmopathy. RNA transcripts gave rise to amplified TCR beta CDR3 regions. RT-PCR in the first round (using the HTBI primer set) targeted the TCR CDR3. MiXCR was run by TCRdb on the multiplex PCR reads, yielding one entry per CDR3 protein. The table includes about 410,000 distinct CDR3 sequences, 14% to 15% detected once. Sequenced material: blood. The receptors originated from a man aged 18 to 30 with Graves' ophthalmopathy.

This clonotype came up many times. The chain carries TRBV5-1 and TRBJ1-5; possibly TRBD1 for D (5 bases). CDR1 is SGHRS, CDR2 YFSETQ, per germline. Trimming shortened V by 3 bases and J by 6 bases, and 13 bases separated the two germline ends. The CDR3 is 14 residues long. The CDR3, as DNA: TGCGCCAGCAGCTGGGCAGGGATGGGTCAGCCCCAGCATTTT. This sequence encodes CASSWAGMGQPQHF. Variable domain in full (rest from reference TRBV5-1 and TRBJ1-5): KAGVTQTPRYLIKTRGQQVTLSCSPISGHRSVSWYQQTPGQGLQFLFEYFSETQRNKGNFPGRFSGRQFSNSRSEMNVSTLELGDSALYLCASSWAGMGQPQHFGDGTRLSIL.

This clonotype was seen repeatedly, ten times or more. This chain links TRBV2 with TRBJ2-3; D gene unclear. Trimming pared 1 base from V and 2 bases from J, leaving 10 bases between. The length of the CDR3 is 15 residues. Germline V gene data show CDR1 as SNHLY and CDR2 as FYNNEI. This chain's CDR3 is CASSEGGPYTDTQYF. CDR3 DNA: TGTGCCAGCAGTGAAGGTGGACCGTACACAGATACGCAGTATTTT.

This clonotype was counted a few times. The gene calls are TRBV5-1 and TRBJ2-7; a possible D gene is TRBD2 (6 bases). Trimming left V 3 bases short and J 2 bases short, with 21 bases between. The CDR3 has 17 residues. CDR1 SGHRS and CDR2 YFSETQ come from the germline V gene. CDR3 loop: CASSSYRDSATPYEQYF. CDR3 in DNA: TGCGCCAGCAGCTCCTACCGGGACTCAGCTACCCCCTACGAGCAGTACTTC. Full variable domain (rest looked up from reference TRBV5-1 and TRBJ2-7): KAGVTQTPRYLIKTRGQQVTLSCSPISGHRSVSWYQQTPGQGLQFLFEYFSETQRNKGNFPGRFSGRQFSNSRSEMNVSTLELGDSALYLCASSSYRDSATPYEQYFGPGTRLTVT.

This clonotype occurred many times. V is TRBV5-1 and J is TRBJ1-2; D gene uncertain. Per germline, CDR1 SGHRS and CDR2 YFSETQ. The CDR3 is 15 amino acids. Trimming removed 3 bases at V and 0 bases at J, with 12 bases between. The CDR3 here is CASSSSGETNYGYTF. The DNA of the CDR3 is TGCGCCAGCAGCTCGTCCGGGGAGACTAACTATGGCTACACCTTC.

This clonotype was seen ten or more times. The chain recombines TRBV12-3 or TRBV12-4 with TRBJ2-3; D is perhaps TRBD1 (6 bases). V dropped 4 bases and J dropped 5 bases, with 16 bases sitting between them. The CDR3 sequence is 15 residues long. As DNA, the CDR3 is TGTGCCAGCAGTTACAGGGCTTGGCTTAGAGATACGCAGTATTTT. This codes for CASSYRAWLRDTQYF.

At least ten counts were recorded for this clonotype. The V gene is TRBV11-1, the J gene TRBJ2-5, with 8 positions matching TRBD1. The CDR3 spans 17 residues. The germline V gene encodes CDR1 SGHAT and CDR2 FQDESV (reference sequence). J was trimmed by 4 bases and V by 0 bases; bases with no gene match: 10. The CDR3 DNA reads TGTGCCAGCAGCTTAGCTGTCGGACAGGGTCGATTAGAGACCCAGTACTTC. It yields the protein CASSLAVGQGRLETQYF.

This clonotype was counted ten times or more. This rearrangement joins TRBV6-6 to TRBJ2-5; no firm D call. The CDR3 is made up of 14 amino acids. V was shortened by 0 bases and J by 5 bases, with 10 bases between the two germline ends. Germline V CDR1 and CDR2: MNHNY, SVGAGI (reference sequence). The CDR3 loop is CASSYSKVRETQYF. CDR3 nucleotides: TGTGCCAGCAGTTACTCGAAGGTCCGGGAGACCCAGTACTTC.

Comments on this clonotype: At one end, the junction sequence differs from germline, possibly due to a read error. V is TRBV6-2 or TRBV6-3 and J is TRBJ2-7; D is ambiguous. Germline CDR1 MNHEY, CDR2 SVGEGT. The CDR3 sequence is 13 residues long. The CDR3 spells CASSYPRSYGQYF. Written as DNA, the CDR3 is TGTGCCAGCAGTTATCCGAGGTCCTACGGGCAGTACTTC.

Comments on this clonotype: This could be a read error, since a much larger clone is one nucleotide away. The genes are TRBV5-1 and TRBJ2-7; D remains unclear. This CDR3 region has 11 residues. Looked up from germline, CDR1 is SGHRS and CDR2 is YFSETQ. CDR3 in DNA: TGCGCCAGCGGCTTTGACTACGAGCAGTACTTC. As protein: CASGFDYEQYF.

This chain connects TRBV18 to TRBJ2-6, with 7 bases that match TRBD1. The CDR3 spans 16 residues. Trimming took 1 base from V and 1 from J; bases not matched to a gene: 1. Germline V gene data show CDR1 as KGHSH and CDR2 as LQKENI. The CDR3 sequence is CASSPQGASGANVLTF. CDR3 DNA: TGTGCCAGCTCACCACAGGGGGCGTCTGGGGCCAACGTCCTGACTTTC. Filled out from reference TRBV18 and TRBJ2-6, the complete variable domain reads NAGVMQNPRHLVRRRGQEARLRCSPMKGHSHVYWYRQLPEEGLKFMVYLQKENIIDESGMPKERFSAEFPKEGPSILRIQQVVRGDSAAYFCASSPQGASGANVLTFGAGSRLTVL.

In its sample, this clonotype was seen many times. This chain uses TRBV11-3 with TRBJ2-1; the D gene is possibly TRBD2 (6 bases). Germline lookup yields CDR1 SGHNT and CDR2 YENEEA. This CDR3 has 13 residues. V shed 5 bases and J shed 7 bases, with 12 bases lying between them. The CDR3 DNA is TGTGCCAGCAGCCCTGGAGGGCCGAATGAGCAGTTCTTC. Translation gives CASSPGGPNEQFF.

The V and J genes are TRBV25-1 and TRBJ1-2; TRBD1 is a possible D gene (5 bases). The CDR3 sequence is 16 residues long. The germline gives CDR1 MGHDK, CDR2 SYGVNS. With 4 bases removed from V and 4 bases from J, the gap between germline ends came to 19 bases. The chain's CDR3 is CASSVGRHSGGYGYTF. CDR3 nucleotides: TGTGCCAGCAGTGTTGGCAGGCACTCCGGGGGCTATGGCTACACCTTC.

This clonotype has a handful of counts. The chain couples TRBV14 to TRBJ1-1; D unresolved. Trimming left V 4 bases short and J 1 base short, with 10 bases between. Germline-derived CDR1 and CDR2 are SGHDN and FVKESK. This CDR3 has 14 amino acids. The CDR3 is CASSLDMGNTEAFF. The DNA for the CDR3 is TGTGCCAGCAGCCTTGACATGGGGAACACTGAAGCTTTCTTT.

This clonotype appeared a few times. The chain joins TRBV10-2 to TRBJ2-2; D is possibly TRBD1 (6 bases). The CDR3 has 16 amino acids. Per germline, CDR1 WSHSY and CDR2 SAAADI. V lost 3 bases, J lost 3 bases, and 14 bases lay in between. The DNA of the CDR3 is TGCGCCAGCAGTGACTTCGGACAGATGGACACCGGGGAGCTGTTTTTT. Amino acids: CASSDFGQMDTGELFF.

This clonotype was observed a handful of times. V usage is TRBV6-1 and J usage is TRBJ1-1; tentative D call: TRBD1 (6 bases). Germline CDR1 and CDR2: MNHNS and SASEGT. CDR3 length: 12 amino acids. The V end lost 5 bases, the J end lost 7 bases, and 11 bases lay between the germline ends. The CDR3 is CASSLQGNEAFF. The CDR3 nucleotides read TGTGCCAGCAGTCTACAGGGAAATGAAGCTTTCTTT.

This clonotype was detected only a few times. The chain recombines TRBV13 with TRBJ2-7; D is perhaps TRBD2 (6 bases). The CDR3 is 15 amino acids. Per germline, CDR1 PRHDT and CDR2 FYEKMQ (reference sequence). The ends were cut back, 1 base at V and 4 bases at J, with 14 bases in the middle. This CDR3 is CASSLALAPRYEQYF. In DNA, the CDR3 is TGTGCCAGCAGCTTAGCACTAGCCCCTAGGTACGAGCAGTACTTC.

This clonotype was picked up a small number of times. The chain links TRBV19 to TRBJ2-1, with 9 bases fitting TRBD2. There are 15 residues in the CDR3. After removal of 4 bases from V and 4 bases from J, the junction contained 5 bases not matched to a gene. The germline V gene encodes CDR1 LNHDA and CDR2 SQIVND (reference sequence). CDR3: CASSTQSGGYNEQFF. CDR3 in DNA: TGTGCCAGTAGTACCCAGAGCGGGGGGTACAATGAGCAGTTCTTC.

There are many counts of this clonotype. The chain recombines TRBV6-6 with TRBJ2-3; 8 nucleotides align to TRBD2. Germline loops: CDR1 MNHNY, CDR2 SVGAGI (reference sequence). This CDR3 has 14 amino acids. The junction had 5 bases not matched to a gene; V was cut back by 4 bases and J by 5 bases. The CDR3 nucleotides read TGTGCCAGCAGTTTGTACGGGAGGGTAGATACGCAGTATTTT. This encodes CASSLYGRVDTQYF.

This clonotype came up a few times. The chain uses TRBV9 and TRBJ1-2; TRBD1 matches at 10 bases. From germline, CDR1 is SGDLS and CDR2 YYNGEE. This CDR3 spans 18 amino acids. J was trimmed by 2 bases and V by 4 bases; bases with no gene match: 14. The CDR3 DNA follows: TGTGCCAGCAGCTCAAGCCGACAGGGGGCGCGGGTGAACTATGGCTACACCTTC. Its translation is CASSSSRQGARVNYGYTF.

This clonotype was found many times. V is TRBV12-3 or TRBV12-4 and J is TRBJ1-5; 9 bases are a match to TRBD1. This CDR3 spans 14 amino acids. V lost 6 bases to trimming and J lost 8 bases; unmatched junction nucleotides: 8. CDR3 in DNA: TGTGCCAGCAGCACCACAGGGGGCTATGAGCCCCAGCATTTT. Translating it yields CASSTTGGYEPQHF.

Only a few counts were recorded for this clonotype. The gene calls are TRBV19 and TRBJ2-3; D unresolved. The V gene lost 8 bases and the J gene lost 0 bases, with 15 bases spanning the gap. The germline CDR1 and CDR2 sequences are LNHDA and SQIVND (reference sequence). The CDR3 contains 15 residues. CDR3: CASASHAASTDTQYF. In nucleotides, the CDR3 is TGTGCCAGTGCATCCCACGCGGCTAGCACAGATACGCAGTATTTT.

This clonotype has more than one count but fewer than ten. The V and J genes are TRBV4-2 and TRBJ2-3; D is unresolved. The germline V and J ends were trimmed by 0 bases and 4 bases, with 17 bases remaining between them. CDR1 and CDR2 (germline): LGHNA, YNFKEQ. The CDR3 is 17 amino acids. This CDR3 is CASSQDWAVSSADTQYF. Here the CDR3 DNA reads TGTGCCAGCAGCCAAGATTGGGCGGTTTCGTCAGCAGATACGCAGTATTTT.

In this sample, this clonotype turned up many times. This chain links TRBV11-2 with TRBJ2-7; D uncertain. CDR3 size: 16 residues. V was trimmed by 5 bases and J by 4 bases, leaving 21 bases between them. Per the germline V gene, CDR1 is SGHAT and CDR2 is FQNNGV. Written as DNA, the CDR3 is TGTGCCAGCAGCCTACTCCCCCGAGGCAGGTTTTACGAGCAGTACTTC. Protein product: CASSLLPRGRFYEQYF.

This clonotype was counted ten times or more. This chain joins TRBV6-2 or TRBV6-3 and TRBJ2-7; TRBD2 agrees at 11 bases. The CDR3 spans 15 residues. V was clipped by 5 bases and J by 6 bases; unmatched bases: 9. The germline V gene encodes CDR1 MNHEY and CDR2 SVGEGT. CDR3: CASSRTSGRNSEQYF. In DNA form, the CDR3 reads TGTGCCAGCAGTAGGACTAGCGGGCGAAACTCCGAGCAGTACTTC.

At least ten counts were recorded for this clonotype. The V gene is TRBV6-1, the J gene TRBJ2-1, with TRBD2 matching over 10 bases. Trimming at V came to 6 bases and at J to 1 base, leaving 6 bases not matched to a gene. The CDR3 is 16 amino acids. CDR1 is MNHNS and CDR2 is SASEGT in the germline V gene. For the CDR3, the DNA is TGTGCCAGCAGGCCGGGACTAGCGCCATCCTACAATGAGCAGTTCTTC. Residues: CASRPGLAPSYNEQFF.

This clonotype was observed at least ten times. The rearrangement joins TRBV3-1 to TRBJ1-2; a possible D gene is TRBD1 (6 bases). V was shortened by 2 bases and J by 3 bases, with 16 bases between the two germline ends. This CDR3 has 16 amino acids. CDR1 and CDR2 (germline): LGHDT, YNNKEL (reference sequence). CDR3 sequence reads: CASSQPSGQIYYGYTF. CDR3 coding DNA: TGTGCCAGCAGCCAACCTTCCGGACAGATCTACTATGGCTACACCTTC.

This clonotype has at least ten counts. This rearrangement joins TRBV6-1 to TRBJ1-5; 9 bases line up with TRBD1. This CDR3 is built from 15 residues. The trim removed 6 bases at V and 3 bases at J, leaving 6 bases unmatched. Germline V lookup: CDR1 MNHNS, CDR2 SASEGT. The CDR3 region is CASSRGTGTNQPQHF. Here the CDR3 DNA reads TGTGCCAGCAGCAGAGGGACAGGGACCAATCAGCCCCAGCATTTT.

This clonotype was seen a handful of times. This chain links TRBV27 with TRBJ2-2; TRBD2 aligns across 12 bases. V lost 5 bases and J lost 7; bases outside the gene matches: 14. There are 18 residues in the CDR3. Per the germline V gene, CDR1 is MNHEY and CDR2 is SMNVEV (reference sequence). In DNA, the CDR3 is TGTGCCAGCAGTCTCCACGCTAGCGGGAGGGCCGATGGCGGGGAGCTGTTTTTT. Translation: CASSLHASGRADGGELFF.

This clonotype showed up many times. The rearrangement joins TRBV11-3 to TRBJ2-7, with 11 bases that match TRBD1. The length of the CDR3 is 13 residues. Trimming took 6 bases from V and 5 from J; bases not matched to a gene: 3. Germline V CDR1 and CDR2: SGHNT, YENEEA. CDR3 in amino acids: CASRRTGGNEQYF. CDR3 coding DNA: TGTGCCAGCAGACGGACAGGGGGCAACGAGCAGTACTTC. Drawing the rest from reference TRBV11-3 and TRBJ2-7, the complete variable domain is EAGVVQSPRYKIIEKKQPVAFWCNPISGHNTLYWYLQNLGQGPELLIRYENEEAVDDSQLPKDRFSAERLKGVDSTLKIQPAELGDSAVYLCASRRTGGNEQYFGPGTRLTVT.